This passage covers 30 T cell receptor beta chains from one sample sequenced in a study of vaccination effects on CD4 cells after COVID-19. These TCRs' antigens remain unknown. Subsequent to 10 days of culture, CD4+ T cells were isolated. Repertoires were generated with immunoSEQ multiplex PCR, while TCRdb's copy carries only in-frame clones and drops some. The sample consists of tens of thousands of clones, roughly 75% of them appearing once. Sample: CD4+ T cells from PBMCs cultured without peptide, taken before COVID-19 vaccination. All receptors come from a human donor who received a COVID-19 vaccine.

The chain combines TRBV6-5 with TRBJ1-4; perhaps TRBD1 as D (5 bases). There are 14 residues in the CDR3. CDR1 MNHEY and CDR2 SVGAGI come from the germline V gene. The V end was cut by 6 bases, the J end by 5 bases, with 13 bases between. CDR3 sequence reads: CASRLTAENEKLFF. The CDR3 nucleotides are TGTGCCAGCAGATTGACAGCCGAGAATGAAAAACTGTTTTTT.

The rearrangement uses TRBV6-5 and TRBJ1-1; D ambiguous. This CDR3 comprises 12 residues. V lost 2 bases, J lost 7 bases, and 8 bases lay in between. Germline lookup yields CDR1 MNHEY and CDR2 SVGAGI. The DNA of the CDR3 is TGTGCCAGCAGTTACGGCAACGGTGAAGCTTTCTTT. Translating it yields CASSYGNGEAFF.

This chain connects TRBV5-8 to TRBJ1-2; D is unclear. V was trimmed by 5 bases and J by 4 bases, leaving 18 bases between them. This CDR3 has 15 residues. CDR1 and CDR2 from the germline V gene are SGHTS and YDEGEE. This chain's CDR3 is CASSIYGRSGYGYTF. DNA of the CDR3: TGTGCCAGCAGTATATATGGGAGGTCGGGCTATGGCTACACCTTC. Full variable domain (rest looked up from reference TRBV5-8 and TRBJ1-2): EAGVTQSPTHLIKTRGQQATLRCSPISGHTSVYWYQQALGLGLQFLLWYDEGEERNRGNFPPRFSGRQFPNYSSELNVNALELEDSALYLCASSIYGRSGYGYTFGSGTRLTVV.

This chain joins TRBV6-5 and TRBJ2-5; the match to TRBD1 covers 10 bases. Per germline, CDR1 MNHEY and CDR2 SVGAGI. The CDR3 spans 15 residues. With V trimmed by 9 bases and J by 5 bases, 12 bases remained unmatched. CDR3 DNA sequence: TGTGCCAGTCGGTACGACAGGGGGCGAATCGAGACCCAGTACTTC. Its translation: CASRYDRGRIETQYF.

V usage is TRBV7-8 and J usage is TRBJ1-2, with a tentative D call TRBD1 (6 bases). Trimming took off 3 bases at V and 14 bases at J, with 13 bases between the two ends. The CDR3 has 11 residues. In germline, CDR1 is SGHVS, CDR2 FQNEAQ. The CDR3 region is CASSLWGAKTF. The CDR3 DNA reads as TGTGCCAGCAGCTTGTGGGGGGCGAAAACCTTC.

This clone appeared once. This chain connects TRBV7-9 to TRBJ1-1; D is ambiguous. Trimming removed 1 base at V and 1 base at J, with 7 bases between. The CDR3 is 14 residues long. Looked up from germline, CDR1 is SEHNR and CDR2 is FQNEAQ (reference sequence). The CDR3 here is CASSLGSGNTEAFF. The CDR3 DNA is TGTGCCAGCAGCTTAGGGTCCGGGAACACTGAAGCTTTCTTT. Looking up the rest from reference TRBV7-9 and TRBJ1-1 gives the full variable domain: DTGVSQNPRHKITKRGQNVTFRCDPISEHNRLYWYRQTLGQGPEFLTYFQNEAQLEKSRLLSDRFSAERPKGSFSTLEIQRTEQGDSAMYLCASSLGSGNTEAFFGQGTRLTVV.

A few counts support this clone. The chain is built from TRBV30 and TRBJ1-5; perhaps TRBD1 as D (6 bases). CDR3 length equals 13 residues. Germline CDR1 and CDR2: GTSNPN and SVGIG (reference sequence). V was clipped by 3 bases and J by 4 bases, with 10 bases between them. CDR3 DNA: TGTGCCTGGAGCAGACAGGAGAATCAGCCCCAGCATTTT. Protein product: CAWSRQENQPQHF.

V gene TRBV6-5 combines with J gene TRBJ1-6; D might be TRBD1 (5 bases). Per germline, CDR1 MNHEY and CDR2 SVGAGI. V lost 8 bases and J 14 bases, leaving 22 bases between the germline ends. CDR3 length: 14 residues. The CDR3 DNA reads as TGTGCCAGCGGGGGTGTTAATCTAGGAAAGGCCCTCCACTTT. Translated, it gives CASGGVNLGKALHF.

This clone was seen a few times. The V gene is TRBV18, the J gene TRBJ1-3; perhaps TRBD1 as D (5 bases). From germline, CDR1 is KGHSH and CDR2 LQKENI. The CDR3 is 15 residues long. The V gene lost 3 bases and the J gene lost 8 bases, with 17 bases spanning the gap. The CDR3 bases are TGTGCCAGCTCACCGAGGCCGCCAGGGATAGACACCATATATTTT. Its protein is CASSPRPPGIDTIYF.

In this sample, this clone turned up once. This chain uses TRBV7-3 with TRBJ2-3, with 8 nucleotides matching TRBD1. The CDR3 consists of 20 residues. The V segment lost 5 bases and the J segment 1 base; nucleotides outside the gene matches: 20. Germline loops: CDR1 SGHTA, CDR2 FQGTGA. The CDR3 coding sequence is TGTGCCAGCAGCCCTTTTCCAGGGACAGGAGCTACTGGGGGCACAGATACGCAGTATTTT. Protein product: CASSPFPGTGATGGTDTQYF. The whole variable domain, remainder taken from reference TRBV7-3 and TRBJ2-3, is GAGVSQTPSNKVTEKGKYVELRCDPISGHTALYWYRQSLGQGPEFLIYFQGTGAADDSGLPNDRFFAVRPEGSVSTLKIQRTERGDSAVYLCASSPFPGTGATGGTDTQYFGPGTRLTVL.

The chain couples TRBV21-1 to TRBJ1-1; TRBD1, the D gene given by the table, was not confirmed from the DNA. TRBV21-1 is a recognized pseudogene. The CDR3 contains 14 residues. The CDR3 DNA reads as TGTGCCAGCAGCAAAGTTGGGGAGGACAGGGCAGCTTTCTTT. Its protein is CASSKVGEDRAAFF.

The count of this clone is one. The genes are TRBV6-5 and TRBJ1-5; TRBD1 matches 10 bases. V was pared by 6 bases and J by 7 bases, with 6 bases of the junction left unmatched. The CDR3 runs 14 residues. The germline CDR1 and CDR2 sequences are MNHEY and SVGAGI. The CDR3 DNA reads as TGTGCCAGCAGCGGACAGGGGGGAAGCCAGCCCCAGCATTTT. As protein: CASSGQGGSQPQHF.

The rearrangement links TRBV28 to TRBJ2-1; 7 positions agree with TRBD2. This CDR3 is 16 amino acids long. Germline-derived CDR1 and CDR2 are MDHEN and SYDVKM. V shed 5 bases and J 0 bases; nucleotides not matched to a gene: 7. The CDR3 region is CASSPSRTSSYNEQFF. As DNA, the CDR3 is TGTGCCAGCAGTCCCTCCCGGACTAGCTCCTACAATGAGCAGTTCTTC.

The J gene is TRBJ1-2, the V gene TRBV7-9; D is uncertain. Deletions cut 5 bases from V and 4 bases from J, with 11 bases between. Germline V gives CDR1 SEHNR, CDR2 FQNEAQ (reference sequence). The CDR3 contains 13 residues. The CDR3 is CASSQKSGYGYTF. The CDR3 bases are TGTGCCAGCAGCCAAAAGTCAGGCTATGGCTACACCTTC.

V is TRBV18 and J is TRBJ1-1; TRBD1 might be the D (6 bases). This CDR3 contains 13 residues. V shed 2 bases and J shed 5 bases, with 9 bases lying between them. Germline V lookup: CDR1 KGHSH, CDR2 LQKENI. The CDR3 DNA follows: TGTGCCAGCTCACCAGAAGGGGGGACTGAAGCTTTCTTT. Protein sequence: CASSPEGGTEAFF. Together with reference TRBV18 and TRBJ1-1, the CDR3 gives the full variable domain: NAGVMQNPRHLVRRRGQEARLRCSPMKGHSHVYWYRQLPEEGLKFMVYLQKENIIDESGMPKERFSAEFPKEGPSILRIQQVVRGDSAAYFCASSPEGGTEAFFGQGTRLTVV.

V and J are TRBV18 and TRBJ2-1, with 11 bases matching TRBD2. There are 15 residues in the CDR3. Germline CDR1 KGHSH, CDR2 LQKENI. Unmatched junction bases numbered 8, after V lost 4 bases and J lost 9 bases. CDR3: CASSLTSGSRGEQFF. CDR3 nucleotides: TGTGCCAGCTCACTAACTAGCGGGAGTAGGGGTGAGCAGTTCTTC.

The rearrangement uses TRBV28 and TRBJ1-5; no reliable D call. This CDR3 has 14 amino acids. Germline V gene sequence: CDR1 MDHEN, CDR2 SYDVKM. Deletions cut 3 bases from V and 3 bases from J, with 9 bases between. As DNA, the CDR3 is TGTGCCAGCAGTTTCTTGACCAACAATCAGCCCCAGCATTTT. Translated: CASSFLTNNQPQHF.

Only one count was recorded for this clone. The V gene is TRBV19, the J gene TRBJ1-1, with 7 nucleotides matching TRBD1. After removal of 10 bases from V and 3 bases from J, the junction contained 11 bases not matched to a gene. Germline CDR1 and CDR2: LNHDA and SQIVND (reference sequence). This CDR3 is built from 14 residues. This chain's CDR3 is CATLPDRVDTEAFF. In DNA form, the CDR3 reads TGTGCCACCCTACCCGACAGGGTCGACACTGAAGCTTTCTTT.

The rearrangement joins TRBV7-3 to TRBJ2-4; a weak D match, TRBD2 (6 bases). The CDR3 runs to 13 residues. Germline V CDR1 and CDR2: SGHTA, FQGTGA. Trimming removed 5 bases at V and 10 bases at J, with 15 bases between. DNA for the CDR3: TGTGCCAGCAGCGCCTCTCGGGGGTATATTCAGTACTTC. Its protein product is CASSASRGYIQYF.

This clone was observed once. The chain combines TRBV27 with TRBJ1-1; 7 bases line up with TRBD1. The trim removed 8 bases at V and 0 bases at J, leaving 9 bases unmatched. This CDR3 has 15 residues. Germline V gene data show CDR1 as MNHEY and CDR2 as SMNVEV (reference sequence). CDR3 coding DNA: TGTGCCAGCCACCCCTGGGGACAGATGAACACTGAAGCTTTCTTT. Protein product: CASHPWGQMNTEAFF.

This chain joins TRBV3-1 (or the pseudogene TRBV3-2) and TRBJ1-3; D not certain. V lost 1 base and J 0 bases, leaving 13 bases between the germline ends. CDR1 LGHDT and CDR2 YNNKEL come from the germline V gene (reference sequence). The CDR3 runs to 17 residues. This chain's CDR3 is CASSQANDGYSGNTIYF. The CDR3 nucleotides are TGTGCCAGCAGCCAAGCAAACGACGGTTACTCTGGAAACACCATATATTTT.

The chain has TRBV6-5 and TRBJ1-1, with D unresolved. CDR3 length: 14 amino acids. Trimming removed 5 bases from V and 3 bases from J, with 13 bases in between. Germline lookup yields CDR1 MNHEY and CDR2 SVGAGI. The CDR3, as DNA: TGTGCCAGCAGTAATGTGGTCGGGGACACTGAAGCTTTCTTT. It is translated as CASSNVVGDTEAFF.

The chain joins TRBV6-5 to TRBJ1-6; D gene unclear. The CDR3 runs 15 residues. The germline gives CDR1 MNHEY, CDR2 SVGAGI. V was trimmed by 5 bases and J by 8 bases, leaving 16 bases between them. The CDR3 here is CASSREEGIYSPLHF. CDR3 nucleotide sequence: TGTGCCAGCAGTAGAGAAGAAGGGATCTATTCACCCCTCCACTTT.

The chain combines TRBV7-6 with TRBJ1-1; TRBD1 aligns across 9 bases. The V segment lost 9 bases and the J segment 3 bases; nucleotides outside the gene matches: 11. There are 15 residues in the CDR3. From germline, CDR1 is SGHVS and CDR2 FNYEAQ. In DNA, the CDR3 is TGTGCCAGTTCGTTACAGGGGGCGACGGACACTGAAGCTTTCTTT. Amino acid sequence: CASSLQGATDTEAFF.

V gene TRBV7-3 combines with J gene TRBJ2-1; tentative D call: TRBD1 (5 bases). Germline CDR1 reads SGHTA; CDR2 reads FQGTGA. The length of the CDR3 is 17 residues. The V end was cut by 1 base, the J end by 5 bases, with 18 bases between. As DNA, the CDR3 is TGTGCCAGCAGCTTAAAGGTCGGATTAGGGGTGAACAATGAGCAGTTCTTC. This codes for CASSLKVGLGVNNEQFF.

This clone was counted between two and nine times. The chain joins TRBV19 to TRBJ1-2; the D gene is possibly TRBD1 (5 bases). In germline, CDR1 is LNHDA, CDR2 SQIVND (reference sequence). CDR3 size: 14 residues. The V end lost 0 bases, the J end lost 8 bases, and 13 bases lay between the germline ends. CDR3 sequence: CASSIEAGSGGYTF. As DNA, the CDR3 is TGTGCCAGTAGTATAGAGGCAGGGTCTGGCGGCTACACCTTC.

The table lists this clone with a few counts. The J gene is TRBJ2-7, the V gene TRBV5-6, with TRBD1 identical over 8 bases. The CDR3 extends over 12 amino acids. With V trimmed by 4 bases and J by 6 bases, 3 bases remained unmatched. Looked up from germline, CDR1 is SGHDT and CDR2 is YYEEEE. The DNA for the CDR3 is TGTGCCAGCAGCAGAGACAGGGGCGAGCAGTACTTC. This gives the protein CASSRDRGEQYF.

The chain links TRBV19 to TRBJ2-7; D may be TRBD2 (6 bases). This CDR3 is 16 amino acids long. Germline-derived CDR1 and CDR2 are LNHDA and SQIVND (reference sequence). The V and J ends lost 9 bases and 0 bases respectively, with 21 bases between them. This chain's CDR3 is CASAETSTGDSYEQYF. The CDR3 region has the DNA TGTGCCAGCGCGGAGACATCCACGGGGGACTCCTACGAGCAGTACTTC.

This clone came up once. V and J are TRBV19 and TRBJ1-4; D is unclear. The germline V gene encodes CDR1 LNHDA and CDR2 SQIVND (reference sequence). The V end was cut by 5 bases, the J end by 5 bases, with 9 bases between. This CDR3 has 13 residues. The CDR3 reads CASSVTGNEKLFF. The CDR3 DNA sequence: TGTGCCAGTAGTGTGACGGGGAATGAAAAACTGTTTTTT.

The V gene is TRBV11-1, the J gene TRBJ2-7; maybe TRBD2 (6 bases). Germline V CDR1 and CDR2: SGHAT, FQDESV (reference sequence). Trimming removed 1 base at V and 1 base at J, with 14 bases between. The CDR3 consists of 16 residues. This CDR3 reads CASSLGGQGLSYEQYF. The CDR3 coding sequence is TGTGCCAGCAGCTTAGGCGGGCAGGGACTTTCCTACGAGCAGTACTTC.